The source of this TCR beta chain is a study of T cells in Graves' hyperthyroidism and ophthalmopathy. RNA transcripts were the template for amplifying TCR beta CDR3 regions. In the first-round RT-PCR of the TCR CDR3, the HTBI primer set was used. TCRdb reprocessed the multiplex PCR reads via MiXCR and lists one record per CDR3 protein. The sample carries approximately 500,000 distinct CDR3 sequences, approximately 44% recorded once. The length of the CDR3 is 13 residues. V gave up 3 bases and J gave up 4 bases, with 9 bases separating them. CDR1 PRHDT and CDR2 FYEKMQ come from the germline V gene (reference sequence). In this sample, this clonotype turned up many times.

The V and J genes are TRBV13 and TRBJ1-1; D remains ambiguous. The sequence was collected from a woman aged 18-29 years with Graves' hyperthyroidism. Material for sequencing was peripheral blood or thyroid tissue (not recorded which). The CDR3: CASSLLGVTEAFF. The DNA for the CDR3 is TGTGCCAGCAGCTTGCTTGGGGTCACTGAAGCTTTCTTT.